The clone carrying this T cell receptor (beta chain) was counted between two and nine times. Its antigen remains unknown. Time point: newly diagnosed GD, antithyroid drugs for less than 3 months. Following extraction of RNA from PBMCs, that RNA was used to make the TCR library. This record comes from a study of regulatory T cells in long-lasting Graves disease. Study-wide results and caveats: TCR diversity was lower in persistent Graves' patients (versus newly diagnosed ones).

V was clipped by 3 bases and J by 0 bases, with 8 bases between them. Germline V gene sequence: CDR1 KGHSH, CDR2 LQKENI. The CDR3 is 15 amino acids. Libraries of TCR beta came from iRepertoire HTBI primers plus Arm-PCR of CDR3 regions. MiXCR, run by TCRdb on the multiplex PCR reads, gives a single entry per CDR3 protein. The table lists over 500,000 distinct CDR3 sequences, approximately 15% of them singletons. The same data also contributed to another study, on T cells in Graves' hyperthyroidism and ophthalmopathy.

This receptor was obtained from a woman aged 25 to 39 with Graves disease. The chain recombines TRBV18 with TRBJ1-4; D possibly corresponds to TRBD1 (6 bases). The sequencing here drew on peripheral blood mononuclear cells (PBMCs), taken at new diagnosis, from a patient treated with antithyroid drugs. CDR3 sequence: CASSPRDTTNEKLFF. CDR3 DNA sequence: TGTGCCAGCTCACCTCGGGACACAACTAATGAAAAACTGTTTTTT.